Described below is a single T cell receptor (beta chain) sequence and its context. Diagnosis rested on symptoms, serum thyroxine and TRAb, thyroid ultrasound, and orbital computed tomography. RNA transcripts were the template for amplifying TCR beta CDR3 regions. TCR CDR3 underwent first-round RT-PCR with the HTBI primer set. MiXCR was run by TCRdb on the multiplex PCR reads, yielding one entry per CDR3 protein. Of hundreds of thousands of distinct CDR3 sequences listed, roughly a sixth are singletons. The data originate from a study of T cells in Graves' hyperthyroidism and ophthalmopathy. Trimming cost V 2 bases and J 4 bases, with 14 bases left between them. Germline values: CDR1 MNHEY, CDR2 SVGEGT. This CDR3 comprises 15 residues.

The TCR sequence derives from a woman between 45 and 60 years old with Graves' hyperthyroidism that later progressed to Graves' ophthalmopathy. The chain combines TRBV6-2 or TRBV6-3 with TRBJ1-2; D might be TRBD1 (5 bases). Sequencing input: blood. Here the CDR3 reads CASSYPASGLYGYTF. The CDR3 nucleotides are TGTGCCAGCAGTTACCCCGCGTCAGGGCTCTATGGCTACACCTTC.